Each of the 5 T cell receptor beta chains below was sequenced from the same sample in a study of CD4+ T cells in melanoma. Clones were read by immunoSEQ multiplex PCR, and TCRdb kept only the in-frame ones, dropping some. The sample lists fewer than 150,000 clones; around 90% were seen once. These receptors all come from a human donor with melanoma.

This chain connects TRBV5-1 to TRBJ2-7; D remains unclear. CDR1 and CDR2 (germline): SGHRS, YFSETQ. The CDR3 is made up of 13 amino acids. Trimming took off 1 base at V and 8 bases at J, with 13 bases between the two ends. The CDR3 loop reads CASSLTAVRQQYF. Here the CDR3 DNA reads TGCGCCAGCAGCTTGACCGCCGTCCGGCAGCAGTACTTC.

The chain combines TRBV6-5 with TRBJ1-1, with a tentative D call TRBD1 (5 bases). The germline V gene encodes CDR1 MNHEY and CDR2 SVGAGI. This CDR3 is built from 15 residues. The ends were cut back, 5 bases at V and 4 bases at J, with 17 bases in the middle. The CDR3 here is CASSLKPEGSTEAFF. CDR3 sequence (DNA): TGTGCCAGCAGTCTTAAGCCGGAGGGGAGCACTGAAGCTTTCTTT.

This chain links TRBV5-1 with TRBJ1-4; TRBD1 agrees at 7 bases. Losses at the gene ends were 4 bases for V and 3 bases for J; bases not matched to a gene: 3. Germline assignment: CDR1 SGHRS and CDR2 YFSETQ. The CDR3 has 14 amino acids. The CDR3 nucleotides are TGCGCCAGCAGCGAGGGACAGCCTAATGAAAAACTGTTTTTT. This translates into CASSEGQPNEKLFF.

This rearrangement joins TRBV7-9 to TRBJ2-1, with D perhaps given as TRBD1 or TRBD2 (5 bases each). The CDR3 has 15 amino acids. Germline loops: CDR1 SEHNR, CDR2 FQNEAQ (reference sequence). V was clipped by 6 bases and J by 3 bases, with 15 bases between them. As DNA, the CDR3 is TGTGCCAGCAGGGTACAGGAGGCCGGCTACAATGAGCAGTTCTTC. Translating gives CASRVQEAGYNEQFF.

The CDR3 spells CASSSGSSYNEQFF. The CDR3, as DNA: TGTGCCAGCAGCTCTGGGAGCTCCTACAATGAGCAGTTCTTC. The V call is TRBV7-8, the J call TRBJ2-1; weak D call: TRBD2 (5 bases). From germline, CDR1 is SGHVS and CDR2 FQNEAQ. V was shortened by 4 bases and J by 0 bases, with 7 bases between the two germline ends. This CDR3 contains 14 residues.